The 15 T cell receptor beta chains given below trace back to one sample, sequenced in a study of control samples from healthy donors and cancer patients. Sequencing was performed with immunoSEQ multiplex PCR; in TCRdb, only in-frame clones are kept and a portion is missing. The profile shows tens of thousands of clones, around 90% of them singletons. Sequencing was performed on PBMCs. Every receptor here comes from a man aged 55 to 70 with colorectal cancer.

This chain joins TRBV29-1 and TRBJ1-1, with D maybe TRBD1 (5 bases). The CDR3 length is 12 residues. V was clipped by 2 bases and J by 6 bases, with 10 bases between them. CDR1 is SQVTM, CDR2 ANQGSEA, per germline. The chain's CDR3 is CSVEWGGAEAFF. The CDR3 DNA reads as TGCAGCGTTGAATGGGGAGGGGCTGAAGCTTTCTTT. The full variable domain, rest sourced from reference TRBV29-1 and TRBJ1-1, is SAVISQKPSRDICQRGTSLTIQCQVDSQVTMMFWYRQQPGQSLTLIATANQGSEATYESGFVIDKFPISRPNLTFSTLTVSNMSPEDSSIYLCSVEWGGAEAFFGQGTRLTVV.

The chain joins TRBV7-2 to TRBJ2-5, with TRBD2 identical over 8 bases. Trimming at V came to 7 bases and at J to 2 bases, leaving 9 bases not matched to a gene. Germline CDR1 SGHTA, CDR2 FQGNSA. This CDR3 has 15 residues. For the CDR3, the DNA is TGTGCCAGCACCGAGAGGCTAGCGGGTCAAGAGACCCAGTACTTC. It yields the protein CASTERLAGQETQYF.

As for this clone: A junction end diverges from the germline sequence, so it may reflect a read error. This chain links TRBV5-4 with TRBJ1-2, with 7 nucleotides matching TRBD1. Per the germline V gene, CDR1 is SGHNT and CDR2 is YYREEE (reference sequence). This CDR3 contains 13 residues. The CDR3 protein is CASSLEGVTGALF. CDR3 nucleotide sequence: TGTGCCAGCAGCTTGGAGGGGGTAACAGGGGCCCTCTTC.

The CDR3 region has the DNA TGTGCCAGCAGCCAAATTGCGGGGGGCCCCTACGAGCAGTACTTC. This encodes CASSQIAGGPYEQYF. The chain uses TRBV3-1 (or the pseudogene TRBV3-2) and TRBJ2-7; 8 bases line up with TRBD2. Germline trimming cut 2 bases from V and 2 bases from J; bases unmatched to any gene: 5. Germline CDR1 reads LGHDT; CDR2 reads YNNKEL (reference sequence). There are 15 residues in the CDR3.

This clone appeared a single time. V usage is TRBV5-4 and J usage is TRBJ2-3; 7 nucleotides align to TRBD1. The CDR3 contains 15 residues. Germline V gives CDR1 SGHNT, CDR2 YYREEE (reference sequence). V was pared by 4 bases and J by 3 bases, with 8 bases of the junction left unmatched. The CDR3 region is CASSADRFGTDTQYF. DNA for the CDR3: TGTGCCAGCAGCGCGGACAGGTTTGGAACAGATACGCAGTATTTT.

This sequence joins TRBV5-6 and TRBJ2-3; no firm D call. V lost 0 bases to trimming and J lost 1 base, with 6 bases between them. Germline assignment: CDR1 SGHDT and CDR2 YYEEEE. The CDR3 is 14 residues long. DNA of the CDR3: TGTGCCAGCAGCTTGGTCCAGCGCACAGATACGCAGTATTTT. Protein sequence: CASSLVQRTDTQYF.

In its sample, this clone was seen once. The V gene is TRBV30, the J gene TRBJ1-5; D is unresolved. Trimming pared 0 bases from V and 1 base from J, leaving 7 bases between. Germline CDR1 and CDR2: GTSNPN and SVGIG (reference sequence). The CDR3 runs to 14 residues. Here the CDR3 DNA reads TGTGCCTGGAGTGTGGGTGGGAGCAATCAGCCCCAGCATTTT. Protein product: CAWSVGGSNQPQHF.

The rearrangement uses TRBV14 and TRBJ2-1; D may be TRBD1 or TRBD2 (5 bases each). V was shortened by 0 bases and J by 2 bases, with 11 bases between the two germline ends. Per the germline V gene, CDR1 is SGHDN and CDR2 is FVKESK. The CDR3 sequence is 16 residues long. CDR3 amino acids: CASSQDLGVAYNEQFF. The DNA of the CDR3 is TGTGCCAGCAGCCAAGATTTGGGGGTTGCCTACAATGAGCAGTTCTTC.

This clone was recorded once. The chain links TRBV7-2 to TRBJ1-2, with TRBD1 matching 7 bases. The J segment lost 5 bases and the V segment lost 5 bases, leaving 5 bases of the junction unmatched. CDR1 and CDR2 from the germline V gene are SGHTA and FQGNSA. The CDR3 extends over 13 amino acids. CDR3 nucleotide sequence: TGTGCCAGCAGCCGCCCGGGACAGTATGGCTACACCTTC. Its protein product is CASSRPGQYGYTF.

This clone has a single count. The rearrangement uses TRBV6-7 and TRBJ1-1; D not resolved. TRBV6-7 is reported as an ORF; its role is uncertain. The CDR3 totals 15 residues. V was clipped by 2 bases and J by 3 bases, with 13 bases between them. The CDR3: CASSYVAAPHTEAFF. DNA for the CDR3: TGTGCCAGCAGTTACGTGGCGGCGCCACACACTGAAGCTTTCTTT.

The gene calls are TRBV10-3 and TRBJ2-2; 10 nucleotides line up with TRBD1. V shed 3 bases and J 1 base; nucleotides not matched to a gene: 5. Germline V lookup: CDR1 ENHRY, CDR2 SYGVKD. The CDR3 loop spans 17 amino acids. The CDR3 coding sequence is TGTGCCATCAGTGACCTAAGGGACAGGGGGAACACCGGGGAGCTGTTTTTT. Translation gives CAISDLRDRGNTGELFF.

The chain combines TRBV7-3 with TRBJ2-2, with TRBD1 matching 7 bases. CDR1 and CDR2 (germline): SGHTA, FQGTGA. The CDR3 is 15 residues long. J gave up 5 bases and V 3 bases, and 6 bases lay outside the gene matches. CDR3 protein: CASSFNTRGTGELFF. CDR3 in DNA: TGTGCCAGCAGCTTTAATACCAGGGGGACCGGGGAGCTGTTTTTT.

J is TRBJ1-3 and V is TRBV28; D ambiguous. This CDR3 has 14 residues. V was clipped by 6 bases and J by 2 bases, with 11 bases between them. Germline-derived CDR1 and CDR2 are MDHEN and SYDVKM. The CDR3 DNA sequence: TGTGCCAGCAGGGTGGGCAGGCCTGGAAACACCATATATTTT. This sequence encodes CASRVGRPGNTIYF.

The chain links TRBV15 to TRBJ2-5; no clear D gene. The ends were cut back, 0 bases at V and 5 bases at J, with 10 bases in the middle. The CDR3 is 14 residues long. The germline gives CDR1 LNHNV, CDR2 YYDKDF (reference sequence). CDR3 sequence: CATSRDRGSETQYF. CDR3 DNA: TGTGCCACCAGCAGAGATCGAGGATCGGAGACCCAGTACTTC.

The J gene is TRBJ2-3, the V gene TRBV2, with a possible D match to TRBD2 (5 bases). The CDR3 runs 14 residues. Trimming took 8 bases from V and 0 from J, leaving 12 bases between them. Germline CDR1 SNHLY, CDR2 FYNNEI. CDR3 nucleotide sequence: TGTGCCAGCGGAGGAGGACGGAGCACAGATACGCAGTATTTT. Translated, it gives CASGGGRSTDTQYF. Supplemented by reference TRBV2 and TRBJ2-3, the full variable domain reads EPEVTQTPSHQVTQMGQEVILRCVPISNHLYFYWYRQILGQKVEFLVSFYNNEISEKSEIFDDQFSVERPDGSNFTLKIRSTKLEDSAMYFCASGGGRSTDTQYFGPGTRLTVL.